These 10 T cell receptor beta chains were all obtained from the same sample, sequenced in a study of blood T cells in healthy people across ages. PCR was performed a second time for roughly 7 to 11 cycles using a sample-barcoded 5' primer and a J-beta primer mix. MiXCR was run by TCRdb on the 5' RACE reads, yielding one entry per CDR3 protein. The data show around 990,000 distinct CDR3 sequences, around two fifths seen once. Specimen: blood. These receptors were obtained from a man younger than 35 in good health.

This clonotype was recorded a few times. The chain uses TRBV5-1 and TRBJ2-3; D is perhaps TRBD1 (5 bases). Trimming removed 2 bases at V and 4 bases at J, with 11 bases between. CDR3 length: 14 amino acids. The germline V gene has CDR1 SGHRS and CDR2 YFSETQ. Written as DNA, the CDR3 is TGCGCCAGCAGCTTCCAGGGCTTCCCAGATACGCAGTATTTT. Encoded protein: CASSFQGFPDTQYF.

The rearrangement joins TRBV29-1 to TRBJ2-5, with D possibly TRBD1 on 6 matching bases. Between the trimmed V and J ends, which lost 6 bases and 0 bases, there was a span of 17 bases. Germline-derived CDR1 and CDR2 are SQVTM and ANQGSEA. The CDR3 runs 15 residues. The chain's CDR3 is CSVQGFSLYQETQYF. The CDR3 DNA is TGCAGCGTCCAGGGGTTCTCCCTGTACCAAGAGACCCAGTACTTC.

The chain uses TRBV20-1 and TRBJ2-7, with 11 bases aligning to TRBD1. Near its end, the DNA agrees better with TRBJ2-5, so the J call may be wrong. The germline gives CDR1 DFQATT, CDR2 SNEGSKA (reference sequence). The CDR3 contains 16 residues. CDR3 amino acids: CSAPPSGQGALETQYF. The CDR3 DNA follows: TGCAGTGCTCCACCCTCCGGACAGGGGGCATTGGAGACCCAGTACTTC.

This clonotype came up many times. The CDR3 here is CATSRDRGVAYNEQFF. As DNA, the CDR3 is TGTGCCACCAGCAGAGATCGAGGGGTTGCCTACAATGAGCAGTTCTTC. V and J are TRBV15 and TRBJ2-1; D may match TRBD1 or TRBD2 (5 bases each). The germline CDR1 and CDR2 sequences are LNHNV and YYDKDF (reference sequence). The ends were cut back, 0 bases at V and 2 bases at J, with 11 bases in the middle. The CDR3 is 16 residues long.

This chain joins TRBV2 and TRBJ2-3, with 7 bases fitting TRBD1. Germline CDR1 SNHLY, CDR2 FYNNEI. V was clipped by 6 bases and J by 2 bases; unmatched bases: 8. This CDR3 comprises 15 residues. The CDR3 nucleotides are TGTGCCAGCAGGAGGGGACAGTTTGTCACAGATACGCAGTATTTT. It specifies CASRRGQFVTDTQYF.

The chain is built from TRBV20-1 and TRBJ2-5, with D possibly being TRBD1 or TRBD2 (5 bases each). Trimming shortened V by 7 bases and J by 4 bases, and 16 bases separated the two germline ends. Looked up from germline, CDR1 is DFQATT and CDR2 is SNEGSKA (reference sequence). This CDR3 region has 13 residues. CDR3 sequence (DNA): TGCAGTGGCCAGGGAACCACTAGAGAGACCCAGTACTTC. Translated: CSGQGTTRETQYF.

This clonotype appeared a few times. This sequence joins TRBV7-2 and TRBJ2-3, with 9 positions matching TRBD2. Germline CDR1 reads SGHTA; CDR2 reads FQGNSA. V lost 4 bases and J lost 4; bases outside the gene matches: 15. The CDR3 runs 18 residues. CDR3: CASSSTLAGGVFADTQYF. Written as DNA, the CDR3 is TGTGCCAGCAGCTCCACCTTGGCGGGGGGGGTGTTCGCAGATACGCAGTATTTT.

This clonotype was recorded at least ten times. This sequence joins TRBV15 and TRBJ1-1; no reliable D call. Trimming stripped 5 bases from V and 1 base from J, with 8 bases between. Per the germline V gene, CDR1 is LNHNV and CDR2 is YYDKDF (reference sequence). The CDR3 is made up of 13 amino acids. The CDR3 sequence is CATSQSRNTEAFF. CDR3 bases: TGTGCCACCAGCCAATCCCGGAACACTGAAGCTTTCTTT.

This clonotype was observed a few times. The chain is built from TRBV7-9 and TRBJ2-3; 8 bases map to TRBD1. This CDR3 has 18 residues. From germline, CDR1 is SEHNR and CDR2 FQNEAQ (reference sequence). The trim removed 2 bases at V and 4 bases at J, leaving 14 bases unmatched. The CDR3 sequence is CASSLYRFVRGRSDTQYF. The CDR3 coding sequence is TGTGCCAGCAGCTTATACCGGTTTGTCAGGGGGCGATCAGATACGCAGTATTTT.

The chain uses TRBV20-1 and TRBJ1-2; D is undetermined. Trimming removed 1 base from V and 1 base from J, with 13 bases in between. The CDR3 loop spans 15 amino acids. CDR1 is DFQATT, CDR2 SNEGSKA, per germline (reference sequence). In DNA, the CDR3 is TGCAGTGCTAGAGTCAGGTGGAATAATAACTATGGCTACACCTTC. Translating gives CSARVRWNNNYGYTF.